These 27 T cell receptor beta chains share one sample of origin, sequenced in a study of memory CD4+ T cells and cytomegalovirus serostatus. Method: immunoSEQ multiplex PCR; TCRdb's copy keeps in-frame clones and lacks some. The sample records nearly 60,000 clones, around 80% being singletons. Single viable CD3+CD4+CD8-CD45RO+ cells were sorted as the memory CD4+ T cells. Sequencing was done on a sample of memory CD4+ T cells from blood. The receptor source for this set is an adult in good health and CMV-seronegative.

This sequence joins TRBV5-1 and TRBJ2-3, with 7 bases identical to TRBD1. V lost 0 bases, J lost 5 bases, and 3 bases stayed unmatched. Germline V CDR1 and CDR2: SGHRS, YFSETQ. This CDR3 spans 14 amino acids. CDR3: CASSLGSGGDTQYF. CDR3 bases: TGCGCCAGCAGCTTGGGGTCAGGGGGAGATACGCAGTATTTT.

CDR3 nucleotides: TGTGCCATCAGTGAGGTCGGGGGGACTCGAGCTTCCTACGAGCAGTACTTC. Protein: CAISEVGGTRASYEQYF. The chain recombines TRBV10-3 with TRBJ2-7; 7 positions agree with TRBD2. The J segment lost 1 base and the V segment lost 2 bases, leaving 11 bases of the junction unmatched. CDR3 length equals 17 residues. The germline gives CDR1 ENHRY, CDR2 SYGVKD.

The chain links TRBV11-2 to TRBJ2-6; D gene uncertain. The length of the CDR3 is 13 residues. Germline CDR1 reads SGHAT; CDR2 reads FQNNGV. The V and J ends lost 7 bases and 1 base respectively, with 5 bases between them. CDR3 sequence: CASTPSGANVLTF. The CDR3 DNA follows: TGTGCCAGCACCCCTTCTGGGGCCAACGTCCTGACTTTC.

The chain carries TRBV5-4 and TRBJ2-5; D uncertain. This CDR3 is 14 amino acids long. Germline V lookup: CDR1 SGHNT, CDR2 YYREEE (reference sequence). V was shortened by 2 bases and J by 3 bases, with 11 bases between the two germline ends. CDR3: CASSLASVEETQYF. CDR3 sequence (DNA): TGTGCCAGCAGCTTAGCGTCAGTAGAAGAGACCCAGTACTTC.

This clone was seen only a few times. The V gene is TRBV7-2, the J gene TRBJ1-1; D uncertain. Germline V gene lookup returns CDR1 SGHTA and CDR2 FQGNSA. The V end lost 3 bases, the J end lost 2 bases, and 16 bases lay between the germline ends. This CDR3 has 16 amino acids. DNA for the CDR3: TGTGCCAGCAGCTTGGCCTTAGGCTTAGGAAACACTGAAGCTTTCTTT. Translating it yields CASSLALGLGNTEAFF.

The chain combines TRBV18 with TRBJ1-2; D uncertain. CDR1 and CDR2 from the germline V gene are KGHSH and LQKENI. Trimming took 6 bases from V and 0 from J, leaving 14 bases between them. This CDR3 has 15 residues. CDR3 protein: CASSPGGSANYGYTF. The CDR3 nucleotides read TGTGCCAGCTCCCCGGGAGGATCAGCTAACTATGGCTACACCTTC.

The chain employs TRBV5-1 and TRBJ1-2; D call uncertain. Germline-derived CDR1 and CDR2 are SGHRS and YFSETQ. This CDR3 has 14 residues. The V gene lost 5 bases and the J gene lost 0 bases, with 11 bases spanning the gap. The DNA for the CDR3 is TGCGCCAGCAGTTCGGACGGAGCTAACTATGGCTACACCTTC. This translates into CASSSDGANYGYTF.

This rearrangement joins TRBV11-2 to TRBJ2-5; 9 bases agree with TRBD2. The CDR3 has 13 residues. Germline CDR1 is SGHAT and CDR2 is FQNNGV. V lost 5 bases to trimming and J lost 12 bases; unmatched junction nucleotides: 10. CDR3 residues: CASSPRAGGPEYF. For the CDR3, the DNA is TGTGCCAGCAGCCCCCGGGCGGGAGGGCCGGAGTACTTC.

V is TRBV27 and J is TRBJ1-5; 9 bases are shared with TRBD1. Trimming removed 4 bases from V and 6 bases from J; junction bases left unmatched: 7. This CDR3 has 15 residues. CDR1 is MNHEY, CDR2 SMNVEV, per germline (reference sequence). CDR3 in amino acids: CASSSTGGVAQPQHF. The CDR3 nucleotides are TGTGCCAGCAGTTCCACAGGGGGCGTAGCTCAGCCCCAGCATTTT.

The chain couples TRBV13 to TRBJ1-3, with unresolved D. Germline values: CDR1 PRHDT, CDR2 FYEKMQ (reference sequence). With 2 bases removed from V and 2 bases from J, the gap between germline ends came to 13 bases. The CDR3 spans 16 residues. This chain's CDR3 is CASSLWGRSAGNTIYF. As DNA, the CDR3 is TGTGCCAGCAGCTTATGGGGAAGGTCGGCTGGAAACACCATATATTTT.

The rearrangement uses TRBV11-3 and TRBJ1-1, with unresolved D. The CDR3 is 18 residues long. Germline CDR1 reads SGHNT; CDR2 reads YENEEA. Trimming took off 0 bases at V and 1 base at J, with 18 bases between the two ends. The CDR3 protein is CASSLDSAMRVPNTEAFF. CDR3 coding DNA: TGTGCCAGCAGCTTAGATTCGGCGATGAGGGTTCCGAACACTGAAGCTTTCTTT.

CDR3 in amino acids: CASNFGTANEKLFF. The CDR3 bases are TGTGCCAGCAACTTTGGGACGGCTAATGAAAAACTGTTTTTT. The rearrangement links TRBV5-6 to TRBJ1-4; possibly TRBD1 for D (5 bases). The CDR3 totals 14 residues. Trimming pared 6 bases from V and 3 bases from J, leaving 12 bases between. CDR1 is SGHDT and CDR2 is YYEEEE in the germline V gene.

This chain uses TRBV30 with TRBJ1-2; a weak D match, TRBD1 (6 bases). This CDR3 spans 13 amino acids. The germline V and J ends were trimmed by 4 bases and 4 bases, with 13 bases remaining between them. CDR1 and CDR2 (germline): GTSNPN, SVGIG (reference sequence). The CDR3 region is CAWTPGTPYGYTF. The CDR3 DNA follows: TGTGCCTGGACCCCCGGGACACCCTATGGCTACACCTTC. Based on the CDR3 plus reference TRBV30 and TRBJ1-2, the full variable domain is SQTIHQWPATLVQPVGSPLSLECTVEGTSNPNLYWYRQAAGRGLQLLFYSVGIGQISSEVPQNLSASRPQDRQFILSSKKLLLSDSGFYLCAWTPGTPYGYTFGSGTRLTVV.

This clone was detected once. CDR3 residues: CASSTSGGVYGYTF. CDR3 bases: TGTGCCAGCAGCACGTCAGGGGGCGTCTATGGCTACACCTTC. V gene TRBV7-9 combines with J gene TRBJ1-2; 8 bases map to TRBD1. With V trimmed by 5 bases and J by 4 bases, 6 bases remained unmatched. The CDR3 is made up of 14 amino acids. Per germline, CDR1 SEHNR and CDR2 FQNEAQ (reference sequence).

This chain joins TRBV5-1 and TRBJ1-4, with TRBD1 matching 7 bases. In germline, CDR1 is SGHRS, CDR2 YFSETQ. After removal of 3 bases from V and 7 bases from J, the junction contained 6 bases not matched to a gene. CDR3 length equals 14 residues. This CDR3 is CASSSRQGGEKLFF. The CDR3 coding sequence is TGCGCCAGCAGCTCTAGACAGGGTGGTGAAAAACTGTTTTTT.

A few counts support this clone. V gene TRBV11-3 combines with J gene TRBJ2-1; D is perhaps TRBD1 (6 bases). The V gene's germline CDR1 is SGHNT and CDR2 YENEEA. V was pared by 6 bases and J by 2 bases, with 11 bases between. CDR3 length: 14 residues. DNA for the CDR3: TGTGCCAGCAGGAAAGGGGGAACCTACAATGAGCAGTTCTTC. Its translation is CASRKGGTYNEQFF.

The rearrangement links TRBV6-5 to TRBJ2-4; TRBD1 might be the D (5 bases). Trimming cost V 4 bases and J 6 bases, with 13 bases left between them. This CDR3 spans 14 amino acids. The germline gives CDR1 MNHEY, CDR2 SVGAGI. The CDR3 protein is CASSSAGLRNIQYF. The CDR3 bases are TGTGCCAGCAGTTCTGCAGGGTTAAGAAACATTCAGTACTTC.

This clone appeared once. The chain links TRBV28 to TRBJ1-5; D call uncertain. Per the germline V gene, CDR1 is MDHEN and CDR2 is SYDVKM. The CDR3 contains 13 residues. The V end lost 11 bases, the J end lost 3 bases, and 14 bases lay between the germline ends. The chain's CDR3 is CAGREDLNQPQHF. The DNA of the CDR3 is TGTGCCGGCCGGGAGGATCTCAATCAGCCCCAGCATTTT.

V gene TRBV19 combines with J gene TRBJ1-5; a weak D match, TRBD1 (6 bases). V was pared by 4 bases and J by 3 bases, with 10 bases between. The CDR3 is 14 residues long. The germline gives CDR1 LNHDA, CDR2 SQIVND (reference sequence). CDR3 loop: CASSTRGLNQPQHF. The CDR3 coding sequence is TGTGCCAGTAGTACCAGGGGACTCAATCAGCCCCAGCATTTT.

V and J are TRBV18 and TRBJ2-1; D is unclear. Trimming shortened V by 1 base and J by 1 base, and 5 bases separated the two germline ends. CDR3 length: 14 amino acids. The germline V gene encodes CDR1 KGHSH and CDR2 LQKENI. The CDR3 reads CASSPRGSYNEQFF. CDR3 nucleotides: TGTGCCAGCTCACCACGGGGTTCCTACAATGAGCAGTTCTTC.

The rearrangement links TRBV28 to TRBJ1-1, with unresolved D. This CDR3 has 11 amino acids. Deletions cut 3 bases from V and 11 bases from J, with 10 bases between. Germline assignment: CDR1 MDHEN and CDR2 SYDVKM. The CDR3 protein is CASSFGKRAFF. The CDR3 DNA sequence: TGTGCCAGCAGTTTTGGGAAAAGGGCTTTCTTT.

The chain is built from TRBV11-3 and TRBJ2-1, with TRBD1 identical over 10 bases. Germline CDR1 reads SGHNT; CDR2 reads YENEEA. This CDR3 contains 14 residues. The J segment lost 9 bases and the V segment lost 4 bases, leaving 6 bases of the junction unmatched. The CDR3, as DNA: TGTGCCAGCAGCTGGAGACAGGGGGCAGGTGAGCAGTTCTTC. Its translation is CASSWRQGAGEQFF. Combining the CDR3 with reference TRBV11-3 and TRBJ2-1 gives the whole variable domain EAGVVQSPRYKIIEKKQPVAFWCNPISGHNTLYWYLQNLGQGPELLIRYENEEAVDDSQLPKDRFSAERLKGVDSTLKIQPAELGDSAVYLCASSWRQGAGEQFFGPGTRLTVL.

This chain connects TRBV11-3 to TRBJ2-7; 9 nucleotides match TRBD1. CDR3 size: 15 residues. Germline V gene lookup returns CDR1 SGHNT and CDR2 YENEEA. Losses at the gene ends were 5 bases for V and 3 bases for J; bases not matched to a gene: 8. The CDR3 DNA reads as TGTGCCAGCAGCCCTCGCGGGACAGGGTTCTACGAGCAGTACTTC. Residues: CASSPRGTGFYEQYF.

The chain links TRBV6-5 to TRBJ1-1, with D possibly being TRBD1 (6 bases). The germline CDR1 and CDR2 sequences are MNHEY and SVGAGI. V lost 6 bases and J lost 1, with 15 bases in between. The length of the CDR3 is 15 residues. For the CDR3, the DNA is TGTGCCAGCAGGCGTACAGGGATGGGGAACACTGAAGCTTTCTTT. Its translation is CASRRTGMGNTEAFF.

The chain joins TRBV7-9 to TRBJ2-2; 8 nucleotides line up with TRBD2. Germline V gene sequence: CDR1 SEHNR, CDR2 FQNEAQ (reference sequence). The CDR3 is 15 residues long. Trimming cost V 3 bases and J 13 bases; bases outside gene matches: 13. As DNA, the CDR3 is TGTGCCAGCAGCTTGGTGGGACTAGACCGCCATGGGCTGTTTTTT. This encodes CASSLVGLDRHGLFF.

In nucleotides, the CDR3 is TGTGCCATCAGTGAGACAGCCTCTGGCTACACCTTC. It codes for CAISETASGYTF. This chain connects TRBV10-3 to TRBJ1-2; D is undetermined. Looked up from germline, CDR1 is ENHRY and CDR2 is SYGVKD. This CDR3 region has 12 residues. V shed 2 bases and J shed 7 bases, with 8 bases lying between them.

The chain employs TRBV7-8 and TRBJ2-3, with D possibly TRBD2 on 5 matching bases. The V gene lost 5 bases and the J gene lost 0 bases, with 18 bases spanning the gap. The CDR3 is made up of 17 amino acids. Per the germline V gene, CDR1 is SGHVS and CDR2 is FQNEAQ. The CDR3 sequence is CASSPDPQRRSTDTQYF. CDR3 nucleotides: TGTGCCAGCAGCCCAGATCCCCAGCGGAGGAGCACAGATACGCAGTATTTT.